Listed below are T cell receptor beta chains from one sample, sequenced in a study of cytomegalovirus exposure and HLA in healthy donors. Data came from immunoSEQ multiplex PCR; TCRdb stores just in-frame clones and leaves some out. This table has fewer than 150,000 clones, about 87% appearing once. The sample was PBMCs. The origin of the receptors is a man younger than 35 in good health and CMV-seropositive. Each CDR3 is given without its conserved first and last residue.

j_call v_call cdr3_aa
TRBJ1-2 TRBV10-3 AITPTGGWLSDYGYT
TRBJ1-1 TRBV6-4 ASESGLGAF
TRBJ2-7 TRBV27 ASKLGGPSEQY
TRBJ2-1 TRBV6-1 ASSDSYNEQF
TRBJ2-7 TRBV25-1 ASGPGQAAYEQY
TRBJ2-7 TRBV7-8 ASSLVEGFNEQY
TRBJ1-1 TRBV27 ASFVTAMNTEAF
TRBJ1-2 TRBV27 ASSSRKDTYGYT
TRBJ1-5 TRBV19 ASRGNRGIQPQH
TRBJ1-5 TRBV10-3 ASAPRGVRDSNQPQH
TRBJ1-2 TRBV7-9 ASSLGGLYGYT
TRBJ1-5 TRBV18 ASSPAGGGQPQH
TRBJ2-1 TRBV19 ASSLAGGLNEQF
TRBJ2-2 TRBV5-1 ASSLARVETGELF